These T cell receptor beta chains were read from a single sample in a study of shared clonotypes between healthy human individuals. Sequencing used immunoSEQ multiplex PCR; TCRdb keeps in-frame clones, though not all of them. The repertoire consists of about 530,000 clones, with around 79% occurring once and the leading ten covering roughly an eighth. The sequencing input was PBMCs. These receptors originate from a woman aged 40 to 50 in good health. Some clones in this sample may be carry-over from other donors' samples. CDR3s leave out the opening cysteine and the closing phenylalanine or tryptophan.

TRBV28	TRBJ1-2	ASQTNYGYT
TRBV5-8	TRBJ1-5	ASSSRVNGNQPQH
TRBV7-2	TRBJ2-7	ASSLSTSGKYEQY
TRBV5-6	TRBJ2-5	ASSMLGDRVAQY
TRBV4-2	TRBJ2-7	ASSQTRANSYEQY
TRBV30	TRBJ2-1	AWSVGGPNEQF
TRBV7-2	TRBJ2-3	ASSLGPGQDTQY
TRBV1	TRBJ1-5	TSSQPDDRGNQPQH
TRBV7-2	TRBJ2-2	ASSHYTGELF
TRBV18	TRBJ1-1	ASSPPTHRGTEAF
TRBV19	TRBJ2-7	ASRVGTSGTYEQY
TRBV19	TRBJ2-7	ASSRDRGYEQY
TRBV2	TRBJ2-1	ASSKGTSVYNEQF
TRBV19	TRBJ1-2	ASSMGGGLDGYT
TRBV6-1	TRBJ2-7	ASTGQGGYEQY
TRBV4-1	TRBJ1-1	ASSRTPTPRTEAF
TRBV11-2	TRBJ2-5	ASSYQGRMETQY
TRBV7-2	TRBJ2-7	ASSLRGSTGGIYEQY
TRBV11-2	TRBJ1-2	ASSSVKPGQVYGYT
TRBV5-4	TRBJ2-1	ASSLGTLRSNEQF
TRBV28	TRBJ2-5	ASSLFATGGVGETQY
TRBV18	TRBJ2-7	ASSPLPGTSGSGEQY
TRBV25-1	TRBJ2-1	ASSESTAGSYNEQF
TRBV29-1	TRBJ2-5	STHRGQETQY
TRBV7-9	TRBJ1-5	ASSPGNSNQPQH
TRBV18	TRBJ2-5	ASSSGLQETQY
TRBV5-4	TRBJ1-1	ASSLFRGPSTEAF
TRBV18	TRBJ2-7	ASSPSQGAAMEQY
TRBV6-1	TRBJ2-6	ASSGTGLSSGANVLT
TRBV30	TRBJ2-5	AWSVRGVEQY
TRBV19	TRBJ2-7	ASSSGGSVEQY
TRBV15	TRBJ2-1	ATSRDPYWEQF
TRBV7-9	TRBJ2-3	ASSHSGIGDTQY
TRBV4-3	TRBJ1-2	ASSQVLTGANYGYT
TRBV5-4	TRBJ2-1	ASSPRTVYNEQF
TRBV4-1	TRBJ2-1	ASSQGGSYNEQF
TRBV5-5	TRBJ2-2	ASSLQVPANTGELF
TRBV19	TRBJ2-2	ASSTTSGWNTGELF
TRBV7-2	TRBJ2-7	ASSRGGGRTYEQY
TRBV28	TRBJ2-5	ASSFGGKGQETQY
TRBV11-2	TRBJ2-1	ASSPTGGMNEQF
TRBV5-4	TRBJ1-2	ASSWDGNYGYT
TRBV29-1	TRBJ2-3	SVGPQSTDTQY
TRBV7-3	TRBJ2-1	ASSMGLAGGEQF
TRBV7-2	TRBJ2-3	ASSELGRAADTQY
TRBV30	TRBJ2-1	AWTRSSYNEQF
TRBV2	TRBJ2-7	ASSWDSYEQY
TRBV7-6	TRBJ2-7	ASSLGPGQGGLEQY
TRBV7-2	TRBJ2-1	ASSLGRGVHEQF
TRBV5-1	TRBJ2-1	ASSLVPGRGYNEQF
TRBV5-1	TRBJ2-3	ASSLAAGALTDTQY
TRBV15	TRBJ1-3	ATSGTGEAIY
TRBV28	TRBJ2-1	ASSLSGLGYNEQF
TRBV4-1	TRBJ2-2	ASSQVGQSGELF